Listed below are T cell receptor beta chains from one sample, sequenced in a study of CD8 T cells in ankylosing spondylitis. Each CDR3 protein is one row after TCRdb ran MiXCR on the 5' RACE reads. The sample shows about 210,000 distinct CDR3 sequences, approximately 7.3% of them seen only once. Sequencing was performed on blood, either unsorted or a sorted T cell fraction (not recorded which). The receptors stem from a male donor with ankylosing spondylitis. Both conserved end residues are part of each CDR3.

v_call	j_call	cdr3_aa
TRBV28	TRBJ2-1	CASSLFPPRGGDNEQFF
TRBV6-4	TRBJ2-6	CASSDSSEYGANVLTF
TRBV28	TRBJ2-7	CASSTHDGGTYEQYF
TRBV5-1	TRBJ2-7	CASSVTTSGGFYEQYF
TRBV27	TRBJ2-2	CASSHRDAGELFF
TRBV7-6	TRBJ1-6	CASSFGESSYNSPLHF
TRBV7-9	TRBJ2-7	CASSFGSSSGLYEQYF
TRBV29-1	TRBJ2-1	CSVALAGEQFF
TRBV6-2/TRBV6-3	TRBJ2-1	CASTLLAGKYNEQFF
TRBV10-3	TRBJ1-2	CAIGRTGGKGGYTF
TRBV10-3	TRBJ1-4	CAISESGRGSEKLFF
TRBV16	TRBJ1-2	CASSPITGTDYGYTF
TRBV10-2	TRBJ1-1	CASSVYRSSEAFF
TRBV13	TRBJ1-1	CAGRGGGKIEAFF
TRBV5-5	TRBJ1-3	CASRLQANLGNTIYF
TRBV29-1	TRBJ2-1	CSVDSGGAGNEQFF
TRBV28	TRBJ2-5	CASSEQGLGETQYF
TRBV28	TRBJ2-7	CASSLGVSGYEQYF
TRBV5-5	TRBJ2-3	CASSSGTSRTDTQYF
TRBV6-2/TRBV6-3	TRBJ2-2	CASSSFNTGELFF
TRBV9	TRBJ2-1	CASSGRNAKEQFF
TRBV7-2	TRBJ2-7	CASSLGQGLSEQYF
TRBV27	TRBJ1-4	CASSPQGLENEKLFF
TRBV5-6	TRBJ2-7	CASGPGLAGEFSYEQYF
TRBV12-5	TRBJ2-1	CASGFGIGYEQFF